A single sample gave rise to the 7 T cell receptor beta chains below, sequenced in a study of response to subunit inactivated influenza vaccine. TCRdb re-analysed the RT-PCR reads in MiXCR, keeping a single row per CDR3 protein. The table has hundreds of thousands of distinct CDR3 sequences, approximately 14% seen once. Sequences were derived from PBMCs from blood, sampled less than 15 days before vaccination. Source of these receptors: a man in his fifties or sixties who received an inactivated influenza vaccine.

This rearrangement joins TRBV5-6 to TRBJ2-7, with 8 bases that match TRBD1. CDR3 size: 15 residues. Germline CDR1 SGHDT, CDR2 YYEEEE. Unmatched junction bases numbered 8, after V lost 1 base and J lost 5 bases. CDR3 amino acids: CASSLTTGGFDEQYF. CDR3 DNA sequence: TGTGCCAGCAGCTTGACCACAGGGGGTTTCGACGAGCAGTACTTC.

This sequence joins TRBV5-1 and TRBJ2-3, with 9 bases lining up with TRBD1. The germline gives CDR1 SGHRS, CDR2 YFSETQ. J gave up 13 bases and V 3 bases, and 6 bases lay outside the gene matches. The CDR3 spans 12 residues. The CDR3 DNA follows: TGCGCCAGCAGCTCCGGACAGGGGAATAAGTATTTT. The encoded protein is CASSSGQGNKYF.

The chain carries TRBV5-1 and TRBJ2-1; D call uncertain. This CDR3 has 13 amino acids. The V and J ends lost 0 bases and 11 bases respectively, with 12 bases between them. Germline V gene sequence: CDR1 SGHRS, CDR2 YFSETQ. DNA for the CDR3: TGCGCCAGCAGCTTGGCCGAGGAAACTAAGCAGTTCTTC. Its translation: CASSLAEETKQFF.

Only a few counts were recorded for this clonotype. The gene calls are TRBV10-3 and TRBJ2-1; 10 nucleotides line up with TRBD2. CDR1 and CDR2 (germline): ENHRY, SYGVKD. V lost 1 base to trimming and J lost 8 bases; unmatched junction nucleotides: 8. This CDR3 contains 16 residues. The CDR3 nucleotides are TGTGCCATCAGTGAGTTAGAGCGGGGGGGCCTCGATGAGCAGTTCTTC. Translating it yields CAISELERGGLDEQFF.

This clonotype was recorded at least ten times. The CDR3 is CAISEPGNTEAFF. DNA of the CDR3: TGTGCCATCAGTGAGCCCGGCAACACTGAAGCTTTCTTT. J is TRBJ1-1 and V is TRBV10-3; D gene uncertain. Germline assignment: CDR1 ENHRY and CDR2 SYGVKD. The CDR3 has 13 residues. Trimming stripped 2 bases from V and 2 bases from J, with 6 bases between.

The rearrangement uses TRBV6-2 or TRBV6-3 and TRBJ2-1; 14 bases align to TRBD2. Germline V gives CDR1 MNHEY, CDR2 SVGEGT. The V and J ends lost 6 bases and 8 bases, in that order; junction bases with no gene match: 15. This CDR3 is built from 18 residues. In DNA, the CDR3 is TGTGCCAGCAGCGAGACTAGCGGGAGGGCCTTTATTCGGGATGAGCAGTTCTTC. As protein: CASSETSGRAFIRDEQFF.

The chain uses TRBV27 and TRBJ2-1; 13 bases align to TRBD2. CDR1 is MNHEY and CDR2 is SMNVEV in the germline V gene (reference sequence). The CDR3 spans 16 residues. V was pared by 6 bases and J by 7 bases, with 9 bases of the junction left unmatched. CDR3 residues: CASSTHGLAGENEQFF. The DNA for the CDR3 is TGTGCCAGCAGCACCCACGGACTAGCGGGAGAAAATGAGCAGTTCTTC.